This TCR beta chain was identified during a study of monozygotic twins with inflammatory bowel disease. Researchers used 3500 ng of total RNA for each TCR library. TCRdb re-called the 5' RACE reads and gives one entry per CDR3 protein, without DNA. The data include around 97,000 distinct CDR3 sequences; the top ten clones carry about 2%. This CDR3 is built from 13 residues. Germline V CDR1 and CDR2: KGHSH, LQKENI. The sample consisted of blood. The chain combines TRBV18 with TRBJ2-1; the D gene TCRdb calls, TRBD1, cannot be checked with no DNA. This TCR came from a human donor with ulcerative colitis or Crohn's disease, or a healthy co-twin of an affected twin (not recorded which). The CDR3 reads CASSQDRDTEQFF.